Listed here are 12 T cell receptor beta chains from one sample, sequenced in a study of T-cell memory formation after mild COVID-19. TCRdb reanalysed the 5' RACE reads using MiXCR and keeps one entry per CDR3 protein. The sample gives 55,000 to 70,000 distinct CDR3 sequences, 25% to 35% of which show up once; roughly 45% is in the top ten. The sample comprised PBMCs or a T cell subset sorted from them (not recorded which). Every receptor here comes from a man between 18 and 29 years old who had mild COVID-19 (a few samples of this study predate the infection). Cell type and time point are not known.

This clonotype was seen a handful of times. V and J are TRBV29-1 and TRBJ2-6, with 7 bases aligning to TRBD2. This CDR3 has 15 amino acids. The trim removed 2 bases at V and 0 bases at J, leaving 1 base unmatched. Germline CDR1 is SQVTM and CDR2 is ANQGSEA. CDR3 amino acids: CSVEREGSGANVLTF. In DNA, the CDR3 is TGCAGCGTTGAAAGGGAGGGCTCTGGGGCCAACGTCCTGACTTTC. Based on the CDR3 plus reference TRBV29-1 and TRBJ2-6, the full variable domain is SAVISQKPSRDICQRGTSLTIQCQVDSQVTMMFWYRQQPGQSLTLIATANQGSEATYESGFVIDKFPISRPNLTFSTLTVSNMSPEDSSIYLCSVEREGSGANVLTFGAGSRLTVL.

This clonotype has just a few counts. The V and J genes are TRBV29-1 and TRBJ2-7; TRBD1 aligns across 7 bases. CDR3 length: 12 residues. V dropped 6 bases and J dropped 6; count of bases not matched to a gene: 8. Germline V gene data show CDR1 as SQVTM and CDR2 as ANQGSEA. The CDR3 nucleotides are TGCAGCGTCACGGGGACAGTCGGCGAGCAGTACGTC. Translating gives CSVTGTVGEQYV.

The CDR3 nucleotides are TGCGCCAGCAGCCACGGCCGCGACAATGAGCAGTTCTTC. As protein: CASSHGRDNEQFF. The gene calls are TRBV4-3 and TRBJ2-1; D gene ambiguous. V shed 3 bases and J shed 5 bases, with 8 bases lying between them. Germline-derived CDR1 and CDR2 are LGHNA and YSLEER. The CDR3 covers 13 residues.

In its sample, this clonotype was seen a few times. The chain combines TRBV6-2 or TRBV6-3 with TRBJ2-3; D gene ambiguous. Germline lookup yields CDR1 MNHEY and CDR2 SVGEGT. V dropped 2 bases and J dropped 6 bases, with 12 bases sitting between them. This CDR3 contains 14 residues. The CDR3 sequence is CASSYQILGDTQYF. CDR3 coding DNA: TGTGCCAGCAGTTACCAGATCCTAGGGGATACGCAGTATTTT.

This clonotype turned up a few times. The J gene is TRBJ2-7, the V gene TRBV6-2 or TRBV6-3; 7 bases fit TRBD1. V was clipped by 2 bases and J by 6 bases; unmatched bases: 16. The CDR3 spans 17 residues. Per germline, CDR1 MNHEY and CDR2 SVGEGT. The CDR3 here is CASSYDLEDRVRFEQYV. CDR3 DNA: TGTGCCAGCAGTTACGATCTCGAAGACAGGGTCCGTTTCGAGCAGTACGTC.

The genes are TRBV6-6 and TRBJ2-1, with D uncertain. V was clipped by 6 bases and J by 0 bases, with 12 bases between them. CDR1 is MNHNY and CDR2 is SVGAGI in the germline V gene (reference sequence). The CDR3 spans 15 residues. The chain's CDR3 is CASSLDASSYNEQFF. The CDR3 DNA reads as TGTGCCAGCAGCCTCGACGCGAGCTCCTACAATGAGCAGTTCTTC.

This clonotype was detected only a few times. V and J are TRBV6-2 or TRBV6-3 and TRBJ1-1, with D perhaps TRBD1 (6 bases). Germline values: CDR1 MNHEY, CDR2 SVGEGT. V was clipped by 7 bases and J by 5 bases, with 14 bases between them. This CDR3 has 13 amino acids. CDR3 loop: CASIMQGRTEAFF. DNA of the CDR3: TGTGCCAGCATAATGCAGGGGCGGACTGAAGCTTTCTTT.

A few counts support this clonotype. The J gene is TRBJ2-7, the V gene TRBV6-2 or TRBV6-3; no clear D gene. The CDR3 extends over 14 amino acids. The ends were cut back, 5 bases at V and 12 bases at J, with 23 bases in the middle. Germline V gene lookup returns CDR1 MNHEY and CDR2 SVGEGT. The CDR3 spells CASSLTASPSVGYV. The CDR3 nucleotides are TGTGCCAGCAGTCTCACGGCCAGTCCCTCCGTGGGGTACGTC.

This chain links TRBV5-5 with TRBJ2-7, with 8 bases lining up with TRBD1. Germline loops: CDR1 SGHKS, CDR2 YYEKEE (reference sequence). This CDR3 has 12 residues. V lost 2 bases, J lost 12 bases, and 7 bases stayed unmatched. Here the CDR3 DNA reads TGTGCCAGCAGCTTTCGCGACAGGGGAGGGTACTTC. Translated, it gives CASSFRDRGGYF.

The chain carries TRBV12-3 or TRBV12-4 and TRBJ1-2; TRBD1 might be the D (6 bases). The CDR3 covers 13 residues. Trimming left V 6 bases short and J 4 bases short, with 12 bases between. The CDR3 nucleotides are TGTGCCAGCAGCCCGGGACACTCCTATGGCTACACCTTC. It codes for CASSPGHSYGYTF.

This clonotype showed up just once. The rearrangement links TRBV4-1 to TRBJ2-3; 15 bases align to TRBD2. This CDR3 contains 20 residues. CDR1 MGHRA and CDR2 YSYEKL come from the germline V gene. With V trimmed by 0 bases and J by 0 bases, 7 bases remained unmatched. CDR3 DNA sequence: TGCGCCAGCAGCCAAGATGGGACTAGCGGGGGGCCCTATAGCACAGATACGCAGTATTTT. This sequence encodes CASSQDGTSGGPYSTDTQYF.

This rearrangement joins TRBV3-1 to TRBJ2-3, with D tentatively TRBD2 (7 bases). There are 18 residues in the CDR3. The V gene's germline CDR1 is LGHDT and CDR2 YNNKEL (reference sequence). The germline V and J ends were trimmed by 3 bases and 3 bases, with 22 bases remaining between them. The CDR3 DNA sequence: TGTGCCAGCAGCCAGGGAAGGGGGAAGCGGGGAAGGACAGATACGCAGTATTTT. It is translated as CASSQGRGKRGRTDTQYF.